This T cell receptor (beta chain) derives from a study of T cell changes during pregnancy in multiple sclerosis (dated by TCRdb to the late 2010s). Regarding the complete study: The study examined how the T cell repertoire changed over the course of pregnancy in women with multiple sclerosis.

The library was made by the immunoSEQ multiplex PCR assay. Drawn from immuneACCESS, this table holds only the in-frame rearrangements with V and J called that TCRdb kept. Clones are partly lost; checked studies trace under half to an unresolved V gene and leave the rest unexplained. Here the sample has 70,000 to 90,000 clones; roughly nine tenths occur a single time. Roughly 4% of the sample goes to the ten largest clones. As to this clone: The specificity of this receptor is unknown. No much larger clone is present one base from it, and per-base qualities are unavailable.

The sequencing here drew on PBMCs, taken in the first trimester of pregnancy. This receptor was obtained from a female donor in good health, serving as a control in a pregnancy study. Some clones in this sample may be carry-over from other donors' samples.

The nucleotides are TGTGCCAGCAGCTTAGCGCTGGGGGGGAGTGAGCAGTTCTTC. The encoded protein is CASSLALGGSEQFF. The chain couples TRBV7-2 to TRBJ2-1; TRBD2 aligns with 7 central bases. The germline V gene supplies CDR1 SGHTA and CDR2 FQGNSA. Relative to germline, V is missing 0 bases and J is missing 9 bases, with 5 bases of the junction outside any gene match. Its CDR3 holds 14 amino acids, cysteine through phenylalanine. The sequence is cut down to CDR3 DNA, 42 bases in frame from base 1.